Presented here are 27 T cell receptor beta chains from one specimen sequenced in a study of cytomegalovirus exposure and HLA in healthy donors. Sequenced by immunoSEQ multiplex PCR; TCRdb stores in-frame clones only, minus some. This sample has fewer than 75,000 clones, with 85% to 95% found just once. Input material: PBMCs. These receptors came from a man aged 18 to 30 in good health and CMV-seronegative.

The genes are TRBV6-5 and TRBJ1-2; perhaps TRBD1 as D (5 bases). Per germline, CDR1 MNHEY and CDR2 SVGAGI. This CDR3 is built from 13 residues. V was pared by 8 bases and J by 5 bases, with 15 bases between. DNA for the CDR3: TGTGCCAGCTCCCTGCAGGGTGGGTATGGCTACACCTTC. This encodes CASSLQGGYGYTF.

The chain is built from TRBV4-1 and TRBJ1-2, with 7 bases matching TRBD1. CDR3 length: 15 residues. V lost 0 bases, J lost 1 base, and 2 bases stayed unmatched. Germline CDR1 reads MGHRA; CDR2 reads YSYEKL. This CDR3 is CASSQDRGYNYGYTF. The CDR3 coding sequence is TGCGCCAGCAGCCAAGACAGGGGGTATAACTATGGCTACACCTTC.

The rearrangement uses TRBV11-2 and TRBJ2-5, with 14 bases that match TRBD2. CDR3 length: 16 amino acids. V was pared by 5 bases and J by 3 bases, with 5 bases of the junction left unmatched. Germline CDR1 is SGHAT and CDR2 is FQNNGV. CDR3 nucleotide sequence: TGTGCCAGCAGCGAGCGACTAGCGGGGGGGAAAGAGACCCAGTACTTC. Translating it yields CASSERLAGGKETQYF.

This clone has just one count. The chain carries TRBV7-9 and TRBJ2-5; TRBD2 is a possible D gene (5 bases). The CDR3 totals 15 residues. The V gene lost 5 bases and the J gene lost 2 bases, with 15 bases spanning the gap. The germline CDR1 and CDR2 sequences are SEHNR and FQNEAQ (reference sequence). The CDR3 bases are TGTGCCAGCAGCCCTAGTGGGAGTTCTCAAGAGACCCAGTACTTC. It yields the protein CASSPSGSSQETQYF.

J is TRBJ2-5 and V is TRBV30, with 9 bases aligning to TRBD1. The CDR3 has 14 amino acids. J gave up 2 bases and V 3 bases, and 4 bases lay outside the gene matches. Germline loops: CDR1 GTSNPN, CDR2 SVGIG (reference sequence). The CDR3 DNA reads TGTGCCTGGAGGGGACAGGGAACACAAGAGACCCAGTACTTC. It is translated as CAWRGQGTQETQYF. Supplemented by reference TRBV30 and TRBJ2-5, the full variable domain reads SQTIHQWPATLVQPVGSPLSLECTVEGTSNPNLYWYRQAAGRGLQLLFYSVGIGQISSEVPQNLSASRPQDRQFILSSKKLLLSDSGFYLCAWRGQGTQETQYFGPGTRLLVL.

This clone was seen a handful of times. This chain connects TRBV5-1 to TRBJ2-7, with D possibly matching TRBD1 (5 bases). The germline CDR1 and CDR2 sequences are SGHRS and YFSETQ. The CDR3 runs 13 residues. Trimming removed 4 bases at V and 3 bases at J, with 11 bases between. This CDR3 is CASSPQGNYEQYF. DNA for the CDR3: TGCGCCAGCAGCCCTCAGGGAAACTACGAGCAGTACTTC.

The chain couples TRBV7-2 to TRBJ1-6; no clear D. Trimming cost V 2 bases and J 6 bases, with 11 bases left between them. The V gene's germline CDR1 is SGHTA and CDR2 FQGNSA. The CDR3 is 15 amino acids. The DNA for the CDR3 is TGTGCCAGCAGCTTACGAACAGTCTCTAATTCACCCCTCCACTTT. Encoded protein: CASSLRTVSNSPLHF.

As DNA, the CDR3 is TGCGCCAGCAGTATCGGGAGGGTCGCAACTAATGAAAAACTGTTTTTT. Its protein is CASSIGRVATNEKLFF. The chain joins TRBV5-1 to TRBJ1-4; D gene ambiguous. The CDR3 loop spans 16 amino acids. V lost 5 bases, J lost 0 bases, and 14 bases lay in between. The germline gives CDR1 SGHRS, CDR2 YFSETQ.

The rearrangement joins TRBV7-9 to TRBJ1-2, with 9 bases fitting TRBD1. CDR3 length: 14 amino acids. Trimming removed 3 bases from V and 6 bases from J; junction bases left unmatched: 5. CDR1 and CDR2 (germline): SEHNR, FQNEAQ (reference sequence). CDR3 loop: CASSLGTGMHGYTF. The CDR3 DNA follows: TGTGCCAGCAGCTTGGGGACAGGGATGCATGGCTACACCTTC. Combining the CDR3 with reference TRBV7-9 and TRBJ1-2 gives the whole variable domain DTGVSQNPRHKITKRGQNVTFRCDPISEHNRLYWYRQTLGQGPEFLTYFQNEAQLEKSRLLSDRFSAERPKGSFSTLEIQRTEQGDSAMYLCASSLGTGMHGYTFGSGTRLTVV.

About this clone: One end of the junction varies from germline; a read error may be responsible. This chain links TRBV30 with TRBJ1-4; D gene unclear. CDR3 size: 14 residues. Germline V lookup: CDR1 GTSNPN, CDR2 SVGIG (reference sequence). CDR3 in DNA: TGTGCATGGACGGCGGTCGCAAGTAATGAAAAACTGTTTTTT. Translating it yields CAWTAVASNEKLFF.

V gene TRBV6-1 combines with J gene TRBJ1-1, with 9 bases identical to TRBD1. V shed 5 bases, J shed 6 bases, and the junction held 4 bases outside the gene matches. Germline V CDR1 and CDR2: MNHNS, SASEGT. The CDR3 runs to 13 residues. The CDR3: CASSPDRGAEAFF. Written as DNA, the CDR3 is TGTGCCAGCAGTCCGGACAGGGGTGCTGAAGCTTTCTTT.

The DNA of the CDR3 is TGTGCCTGGAACTTCAGGGGGGAAGAGACCCAGTACTTC. Translation gives CAWNFRGEETQYF. The V call is TRBV30, the J call TRBJ2-5; weak D call: TRBD1 (7 bases). Germline V gene data show CDR1 as GTSNPN and CDR2 as SVGIG (reference sequence). Trimming removed 4 bases at V and 3 bases at J, with 12 bases between. The CDR3 extends over 13 amino acids.

V and J are TRBV15 and TRBJ1-5; a weak D match, TRBD1 (6 bases). This CDR3 has 14 residues. V gave up 5 bases and J gave up 4 bases, with 12 bases separating them. Germline V gene lookup returns CDR1 LNHNV and CDR2 YYDKDF (reference sequence). The CDR3 sequence is CATSRDTYNQPQHF. CDR3 in DNA: TGTGCCACCAGCCGGGACACTTATAATCAGCCCCAGCATTTT.

This sequence joins TRBV19 and TRBJ1-1, with D uncertain. Trimming removed 8 bases at V and 0 bases at J, with 16 bases between. This CDR3 contains 15 residues. In germline, CDR1 is LNHDA, CDR2 SQIVND (reference sequence). CDR3 DNA: TGTGCCAGTTACTTGACCGGAGCAATGAACACTGAAGCTTTCTTT. The encoded protein is CASYLTGAMNTEAFF.

The gene calls are TRBV4-1 and TRBJ2-7; TRBD2 matches at 7 bases. The germline V gene encodes CDR1 MGHRA and CDR2 YSYEKL. This CDR3 is 17 amino acids long. V lost 0 bases and J lost 5; bases outside the gene matches: 13. CDR3 region: CASSQELVGGIFNEQYF. The CDR3 DNA sequence: TGCGCCAGCAGCCAAGAACTAGTGGGGGGGATCTTCAACGAGCAGTACTTC.

This chain links TRBV25-1 with TRBJ2-7, with 11 bases aligning to TRBD1. CDR1 is MGHDK, CDR2 SYGVNS, per germline. Unmatched junction bases numbered 4, after V lost 6 bases and J lost 6 bases. This CDR3 spans 13 amino acids. The CDR3 nucleotides are TGTGCCAGCAGCCTCGGGACAGGGGGCGAGCAGTACTTC. Amino acid sequence: CASSLGTGGEQYF.

The chain has TRBV28 and TRBJ1-3, with D unclear. This CDR3 is built from 15 residues. Trimming took 6 bases from V and 1 from J, leaving 13 bases between them. Looked up from germline, CDR1 is MDHEN and CDR2 is SYDVKM. This CDR3 reads CASRLRRVSGNTIYF. In nucleotides, the CDR3 is TGTGCCAGCAGACTCCGGAGGGTATCTGGAAACACCATATATTTT.

V and J are TRBV11-2 and TRBJ1-4; TRBD1 aligns across 7 bases. This CDR3 has 15 residues. The germline V gene has CDR1 SGHAT and CDR2 FQNNGV. With V trimmed by 5 bases and J by 8 bases, 11 bases remained unmatched. CDR3 DNA: TGTGCCAGCAGCCCCAGCAGACAGGGTTGGGAAAAACTGTTTTTT. This encodes CASSPSRQGWEKLFF.

The gene calls are TRBV19 and TRBJ1-3; D uncertain. This CDR3 region has 12 residues. V was clipped by 1 base and J by 4 bases, with 2 bases between them. CDR1 and CDR2 from the germline V gene are LNHDA and SQIVND (reference sequence). The CDR3 DNA is TGTGCCAGTAGTATAGCAGGAAACACCATATATTTT. It yields the protein CASSIAGNTIYF.

The V call is TRBV13, the J call TRBJ1-3; 7 bases match TRBD1. The J segment lost 2 bases and the V segment lost 0 bases, leaving 1 base of the junction unmatched. The CDR3 has 15 residues. The V gene's germline CDR1 is PRHDT and CDR2 FYEKMQ (reference sequence). CDR3 sequence (DNA): TGTGCCAGCAGCTTAGGAGGGACAGCTGGAAACACCATATATTTT. Translation gives CASSLGGTAGNTIYF.

The CDR3 is CASSRRQDEAFF. DNA of the CDR3: TGTGCCAGTAGTAGGAGACAGGACGAAGCTTTCTTT. The chain is built from TRBV19 and TRBJ1-1; D is perhaps TRBD1 (6 bases). Trimming shortened V by 4 bases and J by 8 bases, and 11 bases separated the two germline ends. This CDR3 contains 12 residues. The germline CDR1 and CDR2 sequences are LNHDA and SQIVND (reference sequence).

This clone was observed once. The chain has TRBV6-5 and TRBJ1-2, with D hard to call. V lost 4 bases and J lost 0, with 9 bases in between. The CDR3 extends over 14 amino acids. CDR1 and CDR2 from the germline V gene are MNHEY and SVGAGI. The CDR3 coding sequence is TGTGCCAGCAGTTCGGCACTAGCTAACTATGGCTACACCTTC. Translated, it gives CASSSALANYGYTF.

The chain links TRBV14 to TRBJ2-7; 7 bases are a match to TRBD1. Germline-derived CDR1 and CDR2 are SGHDN and FVKESK. The junction had 8 bases not matched to a gene; V was cut back by 4 bases and J by 5 bases. There are 14 residues in the CDR3. CDR3 amino acids: CASSPMTGSHEQYF. CDR3 DNA sequence: TGTGCCAGCAGCCCGATGACAGGGTCCCACGAGCAGTACTTC.

This rearrangement joins TRBV30 to TRBJ2-5, with TRBD2 matching over 8 bases. Germline-derived CDR1 and CDR2 are GTSNPN and SVGIG (reference sequence). With V trimmed by 1 base and J by 5 bases, 9 bases remained unmatched. This CDR3 contains 15 residues. CDR3 protein: CAWSEFRGGRETQYF. CDR3 sequence (DNA): TGTGCCTGGAGTGAGTTCCGGGGGGGCCGGGAGACCCAGTACTTC.

This rearrangement joins TRBV4-1 to TRBJ1-2, with 7 bases fitting TRBD1. The junction had 0 bases not matched to a gene; V was cut back by 0 bases and J by 2 bases. Germline CDR1 and CDR2: MGHRA and YSYEKL. The CDR3 is 14 residues long. The CDR3 here is CASSQEDRNYGYTF. The CDR3 DNA sequence: TGCGCCAGCAGCCAAGAGGACAGGAACTATGGCTACACCTTC.

The chain is built from TRBV2 and TRBJ2-2, with TRBD2 matching 9 bases. V shed 5 bases and J 4 bases; nucleotides not matched to a gene: 11. The CDR3 contains 17 residues. The germline gives CDR1 SNHLY, CDR2 FYNNEI. CDR3 sequence (DNA): TGTGCCAGCAGTAAGATTAGCGGGGGCCCCCCCACCGGGGAGCTGTTTTTT. It translates to CASSKISGGPPTGELFF.

The chain combines TRBV11-2 with TRBJ2-5; tentatively, D is TRBD2 (5 bases). Germline CDR1 reads SGHAT; CDR2 reads FQNNGV. Between the trimmed V and J ends, which lost 4 bases and 5 bases, there was a span of 8 bases. The CDR3 totals 12 residues. CDR3 amino acids: CASSSQRETQYF. CDR3 sequence (DNA): TGTGCCAGCAGCTCCCAGCGGGAGACCCAGTACTTC.